These T cell receptor beta chains were read from a single sample in a study of T cells in Graves' hyperthyroidism and ophthalmopathy. TCRdb reanalysed the multiplex PCR reads using MiXCR and keeps one entry per CDR3 protein. The data contain about 400,000 distinct CDR3 sequences, about 14% of them singletons. The sequenced sample was blood. These receptors originate from a woman aged 25 to 39 with Graves' ophthalmopathy. Both conserved end residues are part of each CDR3. D genes are given only for firm matches. Clone size is given for some rows only: seen once, a few or many times, or a class if the clone is expanded.

V gene	J gene	clone size	D gene	CDR3 DNA	CDR3 protein
TRBV5-1	TRBJ1-1	NA	NA	TGCGCCAGCAGCCCGAGGACGAGAGGTCAAGTGAACACTGAAGCTTTCTTT	CASSPRTRGQVNTEAFF
TRBV10-1	TRBJ2-7	many	NA	TGCGCCAGCAGTGATCATTCCGTCTACGAGCAGTACTTC	CASSDHSVYEQYF
TRBV7-9	TRBJ2-7	few	TRBD2	TGTGCCAGCAGCTTGTATAGGGAGGGGTACGAGCAGTACTTC	CASSLYREGYEQYF
TRBV2	TRBJ2-7	many	NA	TGTGCCAGCCGGGACCGGACTTTGGAGCAGTACTTC	CASRDRTLEQYF
TRBV5-1	TRBJ2-1	many	TRBD2	TGCGCCAGCAGCCAAACTAGCGGGGGGGCTAATGAGCAGTTCTTC	CASSQTSGGANEQFF
TRBV6-5	TRBJ1-4	NA	NA	TGTGCCAGCAGTTACGGGGTTGCAACTAATGAAAAACTGTTTTTT	CASSYGVATNEKLFF
TRBV19	TRBJ1-3	NA	NA	TGTGTCAGCAGCCCCCGGCAGTCTGGAAACACCATATATTTT	CVSSPRQSGNTIYF
TRBV11-2	TRBJ2-3	NA	NA	TGTGCCAGCAGTGAATTGCTGACGGGCCCACCGGCAGATACGCAGTATTTT	CASSELLTGPPADTQYF
TRBV18	TRBJ2-1	NA	TRBD1	TGTGCCAGCTCACCAGTAGCAGGGGGCTCCTACAATGAGCAGTTCTTC	CASSPVAGGSYNEQFF
TRBV20-1	TRBJ1-1	NA	NA	TGCAGTGCTAACAGCGGGGACACTGAAGCTTTCTTT	CSANSGDTEAFF
TRBV5-1	TRBJ1-2	NA	TRBD1	TGCGCCAGCAGCTTGACGACAGGGCTGGGATATGGCTACACCTTC	CASSLTTGLGYGYTF
TRBV27	TRBJ2-7	many	NA	TGTGCCAGCAGCACCACCCGGGACGGTAAAACGGTCTACGAGCAGTACTTC	CASSTTRDGKTVYEQYF
TRBV30	TRBJ1-5	many	NA	TGTGCCTGGAGTGTACGTGGGGGGAACTGGCAGCCCCAGCATTTT	CAWSVRGGNWQPQHF
TRBV7-7	TRBJ2-1	many	TRBD2	TGTGCTAGCAGCGGTGCGGGGGGAGATGAGCAGTTCTTC	CASSGAGGDEQFF
TRBV4-1	TRBJ1-1	many	NA	TGCGCCAGCAGCCAAGATTGGGTGGGCAGTACGAACACTGAAGCTTTCTTT	CASSQDWVGSTNTEAFF
TRBV5-1	TRBJ1-1	many	NA	TGCGCCAGCAGCTTGTGGACGAGAGGTCAAGTGAACACTGAAGCTTTCTTT	CASSLWTRGQVNTEAFF
TRBV28	TRBJ2-6	few	NA	TGTGCCAGCAGTCAGCGTCGAGGGTCTGGGGCCAACGTCCTGACTTTC	CASSQRRGSGANVLTF
TRBV12-3/TRBV12-4	TRBJ2-7	many	NA	TGTGCCAGCAGTCTTGGGACAGAGCAGTACTTC	CASSLGTEQYF
TRBV10-3	TRBJ2-3	many	TRBD1	TGTGCCATCAGTGACCCCGACAGGGGTGGCCCAGATACGCAGTATTTT	CAISDPDRGGPDTQYF
TRBV2	TRBJ2-7	many	NA	TGTGCCAGCAGCAGTTTCGGGACCTACGAGCAGTACTTC	CASSSFGTYEQYF